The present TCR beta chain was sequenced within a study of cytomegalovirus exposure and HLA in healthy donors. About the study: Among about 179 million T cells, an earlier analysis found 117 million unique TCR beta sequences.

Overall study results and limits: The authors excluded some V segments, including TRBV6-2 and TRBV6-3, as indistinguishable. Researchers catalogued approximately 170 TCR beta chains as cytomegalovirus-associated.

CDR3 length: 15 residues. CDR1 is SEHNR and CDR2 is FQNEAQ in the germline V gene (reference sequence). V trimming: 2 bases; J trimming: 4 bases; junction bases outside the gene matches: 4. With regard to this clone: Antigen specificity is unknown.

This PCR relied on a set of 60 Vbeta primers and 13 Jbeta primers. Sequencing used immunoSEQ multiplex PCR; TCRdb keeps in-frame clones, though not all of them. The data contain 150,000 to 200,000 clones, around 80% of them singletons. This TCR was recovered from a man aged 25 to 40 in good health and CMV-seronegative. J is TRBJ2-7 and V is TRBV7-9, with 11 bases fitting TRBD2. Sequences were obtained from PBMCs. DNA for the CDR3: TGTGCCAGCAGCTTAACGGCTAGCGGGAGGTACGAGCAGTACTTC. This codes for CASSLTASGRYEQYF.